The clone carrying this T cell receptor (beta chain) was seen repeatedly, ten times or more. What it binds is unknown. This sample was included in a study of T cells after yellow fever vaccination. The study's findings and limits: Post-booster repertoires contained most primary-vaccination clones again (roughly 95% CD4, about 88% CD8).

Trimming pared 0 bases from V and 4 bases from J, leaving 10 bases between. This CDR3 has 14 amino acids. TCRdb independently ran MiXCR on the 5' RACE reads; one entry per CDR3 protein. The repertoire consists of 200,000 to 250,000 distinct CDR3 sequences, with roughly 3.3% occurring once and the leading ten covering 3.2%. The specimen was CD4+ T cells sorted from PBMCs, collected 10 days after the yellow fever booster vaccination. This receptor was taken from a man younger than 35 who received the YFV17D yellow fever vaccine. The chain carries TRBV12-3 or TRBV12-4 and TRBJ2-7; tentatively, D is TRBD1 (5 bases). DNA for the CDR3: TGTGCCAGCAGTTTAGCGCCCTCAGGGTACGAGCAGTACTTC. Encoded protein: CASSLAPSGYEQYF.